This T cell receptor beta chain was obtained from a study of CD8 T cells in ankylosing spondylitis (TCRdb year 2017). In the study overall: T cell receptor beta repertoires were profiled in healthy donors and ankylosing spondylitis patients so that disease-linked TCR variants could be found. The full study cohort comprised around 25 ankylosing spondylitis patients and over 95 healthy donors. Peripheral blood was sampled, and synovial fluid was also collected from ankylosing spondylitis patients. The full study reports these points: Some motif variants had previously been reported in the synovial fluid and blood of reactive arthritis patients, which suggests shared mechanisms of disease initiation. According to the report, matched synovial fluid samples from ankylosing spondylitis patients were significantly enriched for the disease-linked clones. The disease-linked clones had a CD8+ phenotype and were found at relatively low frequencies in peripheral blood. A TCR beta motif made up of seven or eight highly homologous amino acid variants appeared to be characteristic of blood from ankylosing spondylitis patients.

As encoded in the germline V gene, CDR1 is SGHDT while CDR2 is YYEEEE. Trimming takes 5 bases from V and 3 bases from J, and the germline ends sit 18 bases apart. The CDR3 measures 15 amino acids from cysteine to phenylalanine. Only CDR3 DNA remains: 45 bases, in frame from the first base. The run used an Illumina HiSeq 2500. Quantitative 5'-RACE with molecular barcodes was the method used to prepare the TCR beta libraries. The original methods were these. Disease-linked TCR variants were identified with a new computational method built on a probabilistic model of VDJ rearrangement. In-frame beta chains were kept once TCRdb had trimmed the public reads at Q25 with fastp and called clones with MiXCR. Every distinct CDR3 protein forms one entry, paired with its most common genes and DNA. It is TCRdb's table, rather than the study itself, that gives the V and J calls and clone size. This sample comprises over 450,000 distinct CDR3 sequences, over 9.5% of them detected only once. Approximately 6.3% of the sample is held by the ten biggest clonotypes.

Comment on this clonotype: Its antigen is unknown. Nothing much larger sits one base from this clone, and base qualities are not available.

The chain is made from TRBV5-6 and TRBJ2-7, with the D gene possibly TRBD1 or TRBD2, each one fitting 5 bases. The TCR comes from a male donor with ankylosing spondylitis. Sequenced input: blood, either unsorted or a sorted T cell fraction (not recorded which). CDR3 loop: CASRSGTDSNYEQYF. The DNA is TGTGCCAGCAGATCGGGGACGGATTCTAACTACGAGCAGTACTTC.